The rows below give T cell receptor beta chains drawn from one sample of a study of blood T cells in healthy people across ages. Each CDR3 protein gets one entry after TCRdb re-called the 5' RACE reads with MiXCR. The sample shows hundreds of thousands of distinct CDR3 sequences, approximately 50% of them seen only once. The sample consisted of blood. The receptors originated from a woman aged 60-70 years in good health. Both conserved end residues are part of each CDR3.

V,J,CDR3
TRBV4-3,TRBJ1-2,CASSQDFDRAPLGYTF
TRBV20-1,TRBJ2-3,CSAAGLAVIDTQYF
TRBV29-1,TRBJ2-3,CSVAAGSTDTQYF
TRBV3-1,TRBJ2-3,CASSRGTGTSTDTQYF
TRBV4-2,TRBJ2-5,CASSRQGGPEETQYF
TRBV20-1,TRBJ2-1,CSASGASGAYNEQFF
TRBV25-1,TRBJ2-1,CASSVRVGNEQFF
TRBV20-1,TRBJ2-5,CSARDLGGGYQETQYF
TRBV5-1,TRBJ2-3,CASSLEGGTTDTQYF
TRBV7-2,TRBJ2-5,CASSFQRGRETQYF
TRBV12-3/TRBV12-4,TRBJ1-2,CASTGEGVSGYTF
TRBV2,TRBJ2-7,CASRAEGYEQYF
TRBV6-2/TRBV6-3,TRBJ2-1,CASSIPSSGRALEQFF
TRBV30,TRBJ2-5,CAWSVWGREGETQYF
TRBV7-3,TRBJ2-1,CASSLSGRPWSAYNEQFF
TRBV28,TRBJ2-5,CATRGAGIVREPQYF
TRBV7-8,TRBJ2-5,CASSLVGGQETQYF
TRBV9,TRBJ2-5,CASSPPDGRGETQYF
TRBV29-1,TRBJ2-5,CSTAGPKEETQYF
TRBV2,-,CASRIGLAGGYNEQYF
TRBV12-3/TRBV12-4,TRBJ2-7,CASSPTSGIPAAYEQYF
TRBV3-1,TRBJ2-6,CASSQRQGSGANVLTF
TRBV20-1,TRBJ1-1,CSASRDLGAFF
TRBV12-3/TRBV12-4,TRBJ2-3,CASSGTAGGDTQYF